Below, 12 T cell receptor beta chains from the same sample are listed, as sequenced in a study of blood T cell repertoires in COVID-19 (TCRdb year 2020). Libraries were constructed by the immunoSEQ multiplex PCR assay. The table was pulled from immuneACCESS by TCRdb, which kept in-frame rearrangements only. Such tables lose some clones; where checked, under half of the loss comes from unresolved V genes, and the rest has no known cause. This sample gives hundreds of thousands of clones in total; 85% to 90% of them show up just once. The ten biggest clones cover under 1.5% of the sample. Input material: peripheral blood. Receptor source: an elderly man with acute or convalescent COVID-19.

The genes are TRBV7-9 and TRBJ2-2; D is possibly TRBD2 (6 bases). V was trimmed by 5 bases and J by 2 bases, leaving 12 bases between them. Germline loops: CDR1 SEHNR, CDR2 FQNEAQ (reference sequence). The CDR3 length is 15 residues. The CDR3 sequence is CASSPSSVNTGELFF. DNA of the CDR3: TGTGCCAGCAGCCCATCTAGCGTTAACACCGGGGAGCTGTTTTTT.

V usage is TRBV6-5 and J usage is TRBJ2-7, with 10 bases identical to TRBD2. This CDR3 is built from 14 residues. Germline CDR1 MNHEY, CDR2 SVGAGI. J lost 5 bases, V lost 3 bases, and 4 bases had no gene match. Here the CDR3 DNA reads TGTGCCAGCAGTTATGGGACTAGCGAAGACGAGCAGTACTTC. It is translated as CASSYGTSEDEQYF.

The J gene is TRBJ2-1, the V gene TRBV2; 11 positions match TRBD2. CDR1 is SNHLY, CDR2 FYNNEI, per germline. Losses at the gene ends were 6 bases for V and 6 bases for J; bases not matched to a gene: 7. CDR3 size: 15 residues. CDR3 loop: CASSILLAGVNEQFF. As DNA, the CDR3 is TGTGCCAGCAGCATCCTACTAGCGGGAGTCAATGAGCAGTTCTTC.

J is TRBJ1-1 and V is TRBV6-5; 9 positions match TRBD1. In germline, CDR1 is MNHEY, CDR2 SVGAGI. With V trimmed by 4 bases and J by 5 bases, 5 bases remained unmatched. This CDR3 region has 14 residues. CDR3 DNA sequence: TGTGCCAGCAGTTCCACAGGGGGCCGGACTGAAGCTTTCTTT. Translated: CASSSTGGRTEAFF.

The J gene is TRBJ2-1, the V gene TRBV4-3; TRBD1 aligns across 9 bases. The CDR3 sequence is 14 residues long. The V segment lost 5 bases and the J segment 7 bases; nucleotides outside the gene matches: 6. CDR1 LGHNA and CDR2 YSLEER come from the germline V gene. This CDR3 is CASSYRGQENEQFF. The CDR3 DNA follows: TGCGCCAGCAGCTACAGGGGGCAAGAAAATGAGCAGTTCTTC.

The chain uses TRBV5-1 and TRBJ2-2; no clear D gene. With 1 base removed from V and 7 bases from J, the gap between germline ends came to 8 bases. Germline V gives CDR1 SGHRS, CDR2 YFSETQ. The length of the CDR3 is 13 residues. CDR3 sequence reads: CASSLTIGGELFF. As DNA, the CDR3 is TGCGCCAGCAGCTTGACTATTGGCGGGGAGCTGTTTTTT.

The genes are TRBV7-2 and TRBJ1-3; 8 bases line up with TRBD1. The germline V gene has CDR1 SGHTA and CDR2 FQGNSA. V trimming: 4 bases; J trimming: 3 bases; junction bases outside the gene matches: 8. CDR3 length: 16 residues. The CDR3 DNA sequence: TGTGCCAGCAGCTCTCGGACAGGGCCGTTTGGAAACACCATATATTTT. Amino acids: CASSSRTGPFGNTIYF.

The genes are TRBV6-6 and TRBJ1-4, with a tentative D call TRBD1 (5 bases). The CDR3 contains 15 residues. Germline values: CDR1 MNHNY, CDR2 SVGAGI (reference sequence). V was shortened by 4 bases and J by 6 bases, with 15 bases between the two germline ends. As DNA, the CDR3 is TGTGCCAGCAGTTCACCGGGGGAGGTGGATGAAAAACTGTTTTTT. This sequence encodes CASSSPGEVDEKLFF.

The rearrangement links TRBV6-5 to TRBJ2-5, with TRBD1 matching 7 bases. This CDR3 has 15 residues. Germline V gene sequence: CDR1 MNHEY, CDR2 SVGAGI. V shed 0 bases, J shed 5 bases, and the junction held 6 bases outside the gene matches. CDR3 DNA: TGTGCCAGCAGTTACTCCGACAGGGTGAGGGAGACCCAGTACTTC. Its protein is CASSYSDRVRETQYF.

This clone was recorded only once. The chain links TRBV6-1 to TRBJ1-5, with D perhaps matching TRBD1 (6 bases). The V end lost 7 bases, the J end lost 2 bases, and 15 bases lay between the germline ends. The CDR3 extends over 15 amino acids. The germline V gene has CDR1 MNHNS and CDR2 SASEGT. CDR3 amino acids: CASIDQGIGNQPQHF. CDR3 coding DNA: TGTGCCAGCATCGACCAGGGGATAGGCAATCAGCCCCAGCATTTT.

This chain joins TRBV6-5 and TRBJ2-5; 13 nucleotides match TRBD2. Germline CDR1 is MNHEY and CDR2 is SVGAGI. CDR3 length: 16 amino acids. V was pared by 4 bases and J by 5 bases, with 7 bases of the junction left unmatched. The CDR3 DNA reads TGTGCCAGCAGTTCGCCCAAACTAGCGGGAGGGGAGACCCAGTACTTC. Translating it yields CASSSPKLAGGETQYF.

The CDR3 region is CASSPEVGLFSGELFF. The CDR3 nucleotides are TGCGCCAGCAGCCCGGAGGTTGGGTTGTTCAGCGGGGAGCTGTTTTTT. The gene calls are TRBV5-1 and TRBJ2-2; D perhaps matches TRBD2 (5 bases). In germline, CDR1 is SGHRS, CDR2 YFSETQ. The CDR3 is 16 amino acids. The V end lost 4 bases, the J end lost 7 bases, and 20 bases lay between the germline ends.